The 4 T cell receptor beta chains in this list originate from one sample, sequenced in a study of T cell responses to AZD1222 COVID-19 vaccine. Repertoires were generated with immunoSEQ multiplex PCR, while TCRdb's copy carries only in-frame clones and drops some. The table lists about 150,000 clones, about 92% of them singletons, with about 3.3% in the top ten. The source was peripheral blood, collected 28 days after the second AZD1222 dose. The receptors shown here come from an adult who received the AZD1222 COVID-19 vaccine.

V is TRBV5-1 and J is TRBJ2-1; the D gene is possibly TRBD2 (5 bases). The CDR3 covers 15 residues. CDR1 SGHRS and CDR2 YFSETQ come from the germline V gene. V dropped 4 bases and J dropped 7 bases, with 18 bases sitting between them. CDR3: CASSRLAGTGNEQFF. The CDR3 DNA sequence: TGCGCCAGCAGCCGTTTAGCAGGTACGGGAAATGAGCAGTTCTTC.

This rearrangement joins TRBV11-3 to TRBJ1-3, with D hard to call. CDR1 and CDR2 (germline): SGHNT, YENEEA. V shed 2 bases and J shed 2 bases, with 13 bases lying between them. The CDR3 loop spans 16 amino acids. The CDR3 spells CASSLSSVGAGNTIYF. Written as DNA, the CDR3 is TGTGCCAGCAGCTTATCTTCGGTGGGCGCTGGAAACACCATATATTTT.

The CDR3 bases are TGTGCCAGCAGGGACAGGGAGGGTTCACCCCTCCACTTT. This gives the protein CASRDREGSPLHF. The chain employs TRBV2 and TRBJ1-6, with TRBD1 matching 8 bases. The junction had 4 bases not matched to a gene; V was cut back by 6 bases and J by 9 bases. From germline, CDR1 is SNHLY and CDR2 FYNNEI. This CDR3 comprises 13 residues. The entire variable domain, with the rest obtained from reference TRBV2 and TRBJ1-6, is as follows: EPEVTQTPSHQVTQMGQEVILRCVPISNHLYFYWYRQILGQKVEFLVSFYNNEISEKSEIFDDQFSVERPDGSNFTLKIRSTKLEDSAMYFCASRDREGSPLHFGNGTRLTVT.

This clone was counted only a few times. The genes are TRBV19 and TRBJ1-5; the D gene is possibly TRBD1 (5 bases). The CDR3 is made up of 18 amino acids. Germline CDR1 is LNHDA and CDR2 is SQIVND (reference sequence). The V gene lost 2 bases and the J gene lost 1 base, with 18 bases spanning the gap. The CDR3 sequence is CASSIWPRGGRSNQPQHF. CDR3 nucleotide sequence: TGTGCCAGTAGTATATGGCCCCGGGGGGGACGGAGCAATCAGCCCCAGCATTTT. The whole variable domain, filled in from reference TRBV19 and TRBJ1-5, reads DGGITQSPKYLFRKEGQNVTLSCEQNLNHDAMYWYRQDPGQGLRLIYYSQIVNDFQKGDIAEGYSVSREKKESFPLTVTSAQKNPTAFYLCASSIWPRGGRSNQPQHFGDGTRLSIL.